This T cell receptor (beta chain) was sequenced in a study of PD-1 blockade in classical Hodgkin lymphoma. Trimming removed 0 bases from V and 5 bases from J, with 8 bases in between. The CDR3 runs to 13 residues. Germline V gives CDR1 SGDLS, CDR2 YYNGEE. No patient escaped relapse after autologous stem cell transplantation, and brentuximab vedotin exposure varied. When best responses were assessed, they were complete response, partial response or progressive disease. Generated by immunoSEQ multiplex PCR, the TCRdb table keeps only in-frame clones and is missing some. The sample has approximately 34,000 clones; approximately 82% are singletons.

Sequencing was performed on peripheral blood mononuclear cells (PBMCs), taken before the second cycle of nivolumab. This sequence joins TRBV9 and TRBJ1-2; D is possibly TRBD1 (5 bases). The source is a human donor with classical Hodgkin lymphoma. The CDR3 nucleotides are TGTGCCAGCAGCGTAGCTGGGGGGTATGGCTACACCTTC. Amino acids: CASSVAGGYGYTF.